Listed below are T cell receptor beta chains from one sample, sequenced in a study of patients and donors after allogeneic stem cell transplantation. One entry per CDR3 protein results from TCRdb running MiXCR on the RT-PCR reads. The data contain some 880,000 distinct CDR3 sequences, roughly 18% of them singletons. The sequenced material came from blood, either unsorted or a sorted T cell fraction (not recorded which). The receptor source for this set is a human donor who was either an allogeneic HSCT recipient or a stem cell or donor lymphocyte infusion donor (not recorded which). It is not recorded whose cells these are; they may come from a transplant donor. The CDR3 runs from the conserved cysteine through the conserved F or W. The order of the fields is D gene, clone size, J gene, CDR3 length, V gene, CDR3 protein, CDR3 DNA. The D gene is left open where the match is weak. The size entry is marked missing in some rows and otherwise reads once, few, many or a size class.

D: TRBD1; size: many; J: TRBJ1-2; length: 16; V: TRBV5-1; CDR3: CASSLDQGAGDYGYTF; DNA: TGCGCCAGCAGCTTGGACCAGGGGGCAGGTGACTATGGCTACACCTTC
D: .; size: .; J: TRBJ2-7; length: 15; V: TRBV7-9; CDR3: CASTGGGTGAYEQYF; DNA: TGTGCCAGCACCGGGGGCGGGACCGGCGCCTACGAGCAGTACTTC
D: .; size: .; J: TRBJ1-2; length: 12; V: TRBV3-1; CDR3: CASSQEGVGYTF; DNA: TGTGCCAGCAGCCAAGAGGGAGTTGGCTACACCTTC
D: .; size: .; J: TRBJ1-5; length: 13; V: TRBV12-3/TRBV12-4; CDR3: CASKEGGDQPQHF; DNA: TGTGCCAGCAAGGAAGGGGGGGATCAGCCCCAGCATTTT
D: TRBD1; size: many; J: TRBJ1-5; length: 15; V: TRBV15; CDR3: CATSGLDRVGQPQHF; DNA: TGTGCCACCAGCGGCTTGGACAGGGTGGGCCAGCCCCAGCATTTT
D: .; size: .; J: TRBJ1-5; length: 14; V: TRBV20-1; CDR3: CSARGGSGNQPQHF; DNA: TGCAGTGCTAGAGGGGGATCGGGCAATCAGCCCCAGCATTTT
D: .; size: .; J: TRBJ2-1; length: 15; V: TRBV12-3/TRBV12-4; CDR3: CASSFKLASYNEQFF; DNA: TGTGCCAGCAGTTTTAAACTAGCTTCCTACAATGAGCAGTTCTTC
D: .; size: .; J: TRBJ1-1; length: 13; V: TRBV30; CDR3: CAWSVPPGTEAFF; DNA: TGTGCCTGGAGTGTACCCCCGGGCACTGAAGCTTTCTTT
D: .; size: few; J: TRBJ2-1; length: 15; V: TRBV20-1; CDR3: CSARVAGASYNEQFF; DNA: TGCAGTGCTAGGGTGGCGGGGGCTTCCTACAATGAGCAGTTCTTC
D: TRBD1; size: .; J: TRBJ1-1; length: 17; V: TRBV9; CDR3: CASSPSVPGQKPTEAFF; DNA: TGTGCCAGCAGCCCCTCGGTTCCGGGACAGAAACCCACTGAAGCTTTCTTT
D: .; size: .; J: TRBJ2-3; length: 15; V: TRBV9; CDR3: CASSVGWGFTDTQYF; DNA: TGTGCCAGCAGCGTAGGGTGGGGGTTCACAGATACGCAGTATTTT
D: .; size: few; J: TRBJ2-5; length: 16; V: TRBV5-1; CDR3: CASSFPGVLDQETQYF; DNA: TGCGCCAGCAGCTTCCCGGGAGTCTTGGACCAAGAGACCCAGTACTTC
D: .; size: many; J: TRBJ1-2; length: 12; V: TRBV12-3/TRBV12-4; CDR3: CASSPSSTGYTF; DNA: TGTGCCAGCAGTCCTAGTAGCACTGGCTACACCTTC
D: .; size: .; J: TRBJ2-5; length: 17; V: TRBV12-3/TRBV12-4; CDR3: CASSPTARARRQETQYF; DNA: TGTGCCAGCAGCCCTACTGCCCGGGCGAGGCGGCAAGAGACCCAGTACTTC
D: TRBD1; size: .; J: TRBJ1-3; length: 16; V: TRBV9; CDR3: CASSIGQGATGNSIYF; DNA: TGTGCCAGCAGCATTGGACAGGGGGCGACCGGAAACTCCATATATTTT
D: TRBD2; size: few; J: TRBJ2-1; length: 13; V: TRBV10-3; CDR3: CATGTSPRNEQFF; DNA: TGTGCCACAGGGACTAGCCCTAGGAATGAGCAGTTCTTC
D: .; size: few; J: TRBJ2-1; length: 16; V: TRBV7-3; CDR3: CASSLIGGGGYNEQFF; DNA: TGTGCCAGCAGCTTAATAGGGGGGGGTGGCTACAATGAGCAGTTCTTC
D: TRBD1; size: .; J: TRBJ2-4; length: 16; V: TRBV20-1; CDR3: CSAPNPKTGPKNIQYF; DNA: TGCAGTGCTCCCAACCCCAAGACAGGGCCCAAAAACATTCAGTACTTC
D: .; size: many; J: TRBJ1-1; length: 14; V: TRBV9; CDR3: CASSVVLGNTEAFF; DNA: TGTGCCAGCAGCGTAGTTTTGGGGAACACTGAAGCTTTCTTT
D: TRBD1; size: .; J: TRBJ1-6; length: 14; V: TRBV12-3/TRBV12-4; CDR3: CASSLGTGQSPLHF; DNA: TGTGCCAGCAGTTTAGGGACAGGGCAGTCACCCCTCCACTTT
D: .; size: few; J: TRBJ1-2; length: 11; V: TRBV20-1; CDR3: CSARDLDGYTF; DNA: TGCAGTGCTAGAGATCTTGATGGCTACACCTTC
D: TRBD1; size: once; J: TRBJ1-5; length: 16; V: TRBV7-9; CDR3: CASSLIRGQGAKPQHF; DNA: TGTGCCAGCAGCTTAATCCGGGGACAGGGGGCGAAGCCCCAGCATTTT
D: TRBD1; size: once; J: TRBJ2-1; length: 17; V: TRBV27; CDR3: CASSVLTGTGENNEQFF; DNA: TGTGCCAGCAGTGTCCTTACCGGGACAGGGGAAAATAATGAGCAGTTCTTT
D: .; size: .; J: TRBJ1-4; length: 15; V: TRBV20-1; CDR3: CSARDAGYPNEKLFF; DNA: TGCAGTGCTAGAGACGCCGGGTACCCTAATGAAAAACTGTTTTTT
D: TRBD1; size: .; J: TRBJ2-1; length: 15; V: TRBV19; CDR3: CASSPQSSQGNKQFF; DNA: TGTGCCAGTAGTCCTCAAAGCTCACAGGGGAACAAGCAGTTCTTC
D: TRBD1; size: .; J: TRBJ1-3; length: 13; V: TRBV29-1; CDR3: CSAGGQGVDTIYF; DNA: TGCAGCGCCGGTGGACAGGGGGTAGACACCATATATTTT
D: .; size: few; J: TRBJ2-3; length: 17; V: TRBV7-8; CDR3: CASSRDTGKTSTDTQYF; DNA: TGTGCCAGCAGTCGAGACACGGGAAAAACTAGCACAGATACGCAGTATTTT
D: .; size: few; J: TRBJ2-4; length: 15; V: TRBV6-1; CDR3: CASSEAQTAKNIQYF; DNA: TGTGCCAGCAGTGAAGCACAGACAGCCAAAAACATTCAGTACTTC
D: .; size: few; J: TRBJ2-7; length: 18; V: TRBV11-2; CDR3: CASSLSAWALVGRNEQYF; DNA: TGTGCCAGCAGCTTAAGCGCCTGGGCACTAGTCGGACGAAACGAGCAGTACTTC
D: TRBD1; size: .; J: TRBJ2-2; length: 16; V: TRBV29-1; CDR3: CSVEPGQGFDTGELFF; DNA: TGCAGCGTTGAACCGGGACAGGGGTTCGACACCGGGGAGCTGTTTTTT
D: .; size: .; J: TRBJ2-7; length: 16; V: TRBV5-6; CDR3: CASSLEQGPSPYEQYF; DNA: TGTGCCAGCAGCTTGGAACAGGGCCCTAGCCCCTACGAGCAGTACTTC